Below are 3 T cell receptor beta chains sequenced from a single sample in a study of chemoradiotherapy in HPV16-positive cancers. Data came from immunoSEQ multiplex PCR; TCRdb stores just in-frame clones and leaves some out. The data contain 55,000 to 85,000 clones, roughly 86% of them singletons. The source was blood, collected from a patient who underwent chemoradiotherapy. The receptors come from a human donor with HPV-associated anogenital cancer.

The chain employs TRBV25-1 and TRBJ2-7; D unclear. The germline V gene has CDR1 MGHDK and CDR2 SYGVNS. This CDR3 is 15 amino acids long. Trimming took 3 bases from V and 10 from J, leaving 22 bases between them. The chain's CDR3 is CASSENSDPLFLQYF. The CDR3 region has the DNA TGTGCCAGCAGTGAGAACTCTGACCCGCTTTTCCTCCAGTACTTC.

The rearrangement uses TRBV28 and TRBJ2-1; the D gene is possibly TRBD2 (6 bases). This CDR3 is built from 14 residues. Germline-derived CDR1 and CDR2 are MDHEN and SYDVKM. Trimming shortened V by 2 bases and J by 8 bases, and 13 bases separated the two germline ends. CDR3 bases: TGTGCCAGCAGTTTACAGGGATGGGGGGATGAGCAGTTCTTC. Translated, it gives CASSLQGWGDEQFF.

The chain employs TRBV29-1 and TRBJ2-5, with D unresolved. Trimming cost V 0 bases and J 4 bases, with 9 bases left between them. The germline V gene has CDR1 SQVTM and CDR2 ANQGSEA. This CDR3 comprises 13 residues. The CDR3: CSVEEWQGETQYF. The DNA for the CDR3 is TGCAGCGTTGAAGAGTGGCAAGGAGAGACCCAGTACTTC.